Listed here are 8 T cell receptor beta chains from one sample, sequenced in a study of radiotherapy plus CTLA-4 blockade in lung cancer. Repertoires were generated with immunoSEQ multiplex PCR, while TCRdb's copy carries only in-frame clones and drops some. There are some 94,000 clones in the sample; roughly 80% occur only once, and over 20% lies in the top ten. The input for sequencing was peripheral blood, taken from a patient treated with radiotherapy plus ipilimumab. These receptor sequences come from a human donor with non-small cell lung cancer that progressed on radiotherapy plus ipilimumab.

J is TRBJ2-3 and V is TRBV11-2; TRBD1 matches at 10 bases. The junction had 7 bases not matched to a gene; V was cut back by 5 bases and J by 5 bases. The germline CDR1 and CDR2 sequences are SGHAT and FQNNGV. The CDR3 totals 15 residues. The CDR3 region has the DNA TGTGCCAGCAGCCCCGGGGACAGGGGAGGAGATACGCAGTATTTT. As protein: CASSPGDRGGDTQYF.

The chain joins TRBV2 to TRBJ1-5, with D possibly matching TRBD1 (5 bases). This CDR3 spans 14 amino acids. CDR1 is SNHLY, CDR2 FYNNEI, per germline. Trimming took 6 bases from V and 0 from J, leaving 9 bases between them. CDR3 coding DNA: TGTGCCAGCAGCCGGGACCTTAGCAATCAGCCCCAGCATTTT. It is translated as CASSRDLSNQPQHF.

This clone was detected a few times. The rearrangement links TRBV7-8 to TRBJ2-7; TRBD2 matches at 8 bases. CDR3 length: 15 amino acids. Unmatched junction bases numbered 6, after V lost 2 bases and J lost 3 bases. The germline V gene encodes CDR1 SGHVS and CDR2 FQNEAQ. CDR3 residues: CASSLLAGGHYEQYF. CDR3 DNA sequence: TGTGCCAGCAGCTTACTGGCGGGAGGTCACTACGAGCAGTACTTC.

The table lists this clone with a count of one. V gene TRBV5-1 combines with J gene TRBJ2-5, with TRBD1 matching 7 bases. The CDR3 covers 15 residues. Unmatched junction bases numbered 6, after V lost 2 bases and J lost 2 bases. Germline V gene sequence: CDR1 SGHRS, CDR2 YFSETQ. CDR3 sequence: CASSLKGDRQETQYF. The CDR3 DNA reads as TGCGCCAGCAGCTTAAAGGGGGACAGACAAGAGACCCAGTACTTC.

V is TRBV5-1 and J is TRBJ2-1; D could derive from TRBD1 or TRBD2 (5 bases each). This CDR3 is built from 16 residues. The germline V gene has CDR1 SGHRS and CDR2 YFSETQ. Trimming removed 2 bases at V and 1 base at J, with 13 bases between. CDR3 DNA sequence: TGCGCCAGCAGCTTTGGGGGATCCTTGTCCTACAATGAGCAGTTCTTC. Its protein product is CASSFGGSLSYNEQFF.

Here the CDR3 DNA reads TGTGCCAGTAGTATCCTTGGTCAGCCCCAGCATTTT. Amino acids: CASSILGQPQHF. This chain uses TRBV19 with TRBJ1-5; no reliable D call. CDR1 is LNHDA, CDR2 SQIVND, per germline (reference sequence). CDR3 length: 12 residues. Between the trimmed V and J ends, which lost 3 bases and 6 bases, there was a span of 6 bases.

The chain recombines TRBV2 with TRBJ2-7; the D call may be TRBD1 or TRBD2 (5 bases each). CDR1 and CDR2 (germline): SNHLY, FYNNEI. Trimming left V 8 bases short and J 0 bases short, with 14 bases between. The CDR3 contains 14 residues. CDR3 nucleotides: TGTGCCAGCCTAAGGGACGTAAGCTCCTACGAGCAGTACTTC. This codes for CASLRDVSSYEQYF.

The chain recombines TRBV28 with TRBJ1-3; maybe TRBD1 (5 bases). V gave up 6 bases and J gave up 3 bases, with 15 bases separating them. The CDR3 totals 15 residues. Germline-derived CDR1 and CDR2 are MDHEN and SYDVKM. CDR3 sequence reads: CASSPSGAGGNTIYF. As DNA, the CDR3 is TGTGCCAGCAGCCCGAGCGGGGCAGGTGGAAACACCATATATTTT.